The 28 T cell receptor beta chains below were found in one sample sequenced in a study of PD-L1 blockade in urothelial cancer (dated by TCRdb to about 2017). Libraries were made using the immunoSEQ multiplex PCR assay. The clones in this table, taken by TCRdb from immuneACCESS, are in-frame only. Not every clone is retained; where verified, under half of the shortfall comes from an unresolved V gene, and the cause of the rest is unknown. Counted in this sample were about 50,000 clones; 70% to 90% of them appeared once. The ten largest clones represent just over 8.5% of the sample. Per the publication, the time point label means: peripheral blood 6 weeks after treatment start. The sample was PBMCs, taken around atezolizumab (anti-PD-L1) treatment. The receptors originated from a man between 65 and 85 years old with urothelial cancer.

Note on this clone: At one boundary the junction diverges from the germline segment, which might be a read error. This chain joins TRBV5-1 and TRBJ1-2, with 9 positions matching TRBD1. The length of the CDR3 is 14 residues. The germline V gene has CDR1 SGHRS and CDR2 YFSETQ. DNA of the CDR3: TGCGCCAGCAGCTTGGGCGTGACAGGGGGGGAGAGCGGCTTC. As protein: CASSLGVTGGESGF.

The chain employs TRBV27 and TRBJ1-2; 7 bases line up with TRBD1. Germline V gene data show CDR1 as MNHEY and CDR2 as SMNVEV (reference sequence). The CDR3 has 14 amino acids. J was trimmed by 0 bases and V by 7 bases; bases with no gene match: 5. CDR3 in amino acids: CASKPQGTNYGYTF. CDR3 nucleotides: TGTGCCAGCAAACCACAGGGGACTAACTATGGCTACACCTTC.

This chain links TRBV11-2 with TRBJ2-7; TRBD1 is a possible D gene (6 bases). Trimming removed 2 bases from V and 0 bases from J, with 11 bases in between. The CDR3 contains 15 residues. Looked up from germline, CDR1 is SGHAT and CDR2 is FQNNGV. CDR3 nucleotides: TGTGCCAGCAGCTTAAGGGACACCAACTCCTACGAGCAGTACTTC. This sequence encodes CASSLRDTNSYEQYF.

The chain employs TRBV30 and TRBJ2-3; 9 positions match TRBD2. This CDR3 is 15 amino acids long. Unmatched junction bases numbered 8, after V lost 7 bases and J lost 0 bases. CDR1 and CDR2 from the germline V gene are GTSNPN and SVGIG (reference sequence). The CDR3 DNA reads as TGTGCCTTGGAATCCACTAGCGGGAGCACAGATACGCAGTATTTT. Translating gives CALESTSGSTDTQYF.

The V call is TRBV7-3, the J call TRBJ2-3, with D perhaps TRBD2 (5 bases). Germline lookup yields CDR1 SGHTA and CDR2 FQGTGA. The CDR3 spans 14 residues. The V and J ends lost 2 bases and 2 bases respectively, with 8 bases between them. The CDR3 region has the DNA TGTGCCAGCAGCTTAGTCGGGGACACAGATACGCAGTATTTT. It translates to CASSLVGDTDTQYF.

The chain carries TRBV18 and TRBJ2-7; 7 bases are shared with TRBD1. V dropped 3 bases and J dropped 1; count of bases not matched to a gene: 9. Germline lookup yields CDR1 KGHSH and CDR2 LQKENI. This CDR3 comprises 16 residues. CDR3 DNA: TGTGCCAGCTCACCTCGCCGGGACAGCCTATCCTACGAGCAGTACTTC. Its translation: CASSPRRDSLSYEQYF.

The chain recombines TRBV28 with TRBJ2-1; tentatively, D is TRBD1 (7 bases). The germline CDR1 and CDR2 sequences are MDHEN and SYDVKM. The length of the CDR3 is 16 residues. Trimming stripped 3 bases from V and 9 bases from J, with 21 bases between. The CDR3, as DNA: TGTGCCAGCAGTTTCGGCGGGACAGAAACTTACGGTGAGCAGTTCTTC. Amino acids: CASSFGGTETYGEQFF.

The chain carries TRBV2 and TRBJ1-2; 8 bases are a match to TRBD1. CDR3 length equals 14 residues. Trimming cost V 7 bases and J 1 base; bases outside gene matches: 5. Germline-derived CDR1 and CDR2 are SNHLY and FYNNEI. The CDR3 sequence is CASKDRGNNYGYTF. CDR3 DNA: TGTGCCAGCAAAGACAGGGGCAATAACTATGGCTACACCTTC.

This chain joins TRBV28 and TRBJ1-1; D is perhaps TRBD1 (5 bases). Germline V CDR1 and CDR2: MDHEN, SYDVKM. The CDR3 loop spans 15 amino acids. The V end was cut by 4 bases, the J end by 4 bases, with 16 bases between. The CDR3 reads CASSSPLGQPTEAFF. CDR3 sequence (DNA): TGTGCCAGCAGTTCCCCCTTGGGGCAGCCCACTGAAGCTTTCTTT.

The chain employs TRBV15 and TRBJ2-7; TRBD2 aligns across 11 bases. Germline-derived CDR1 and CDR2 are LNHNV and YYDKDF (reference sequence). Trimming at V came to 4 bases and at J to 4 bases, leaving 9 bases not matched to a gene. The CDR3 is 16 amino acids. CDR3 sequence (DNA): TGTGCCACCAGCACTATAGCTAGCGGGAGGCTGTACGAGCAGTACTTC. Protein sequence: CATSTIASGRLYEQYF.

The chain carries TRBV11-3 and TRBJ2-1, with 11 positions matching TRBD2. CDR1 SGHNT and CDR2 YENEEA come from the germline V gene. The V segment lost 5 bases and the J segment 7 bases; nucleotides outside the gene matches: 7. This CDR3 spans 15 amino acids. CDR3 coding DNA: TGTGCCAGCAGCGCCACTAGCGGGAGACTTAATGAGCAGTTCTTC. Residues: CASSATSGRLNEQFF.

This clone was counted at least ten times. The rearrangement joins TRBV11-2 to TRBJ2-7, with 7 positions matching TRBD1. The CDR3 contains 15 residues. V was clipped by 5 bases and J by 2 bases; unmatched bases: 9. CDR1 and CDR2 from the germline V gene are SGHAT and FQNNGV. The CDR3 DNA sequence: TGTGCCAGCAGCACCCTCGGGACAGAACCCTACGAGCAGTACTTC. Its translation: CASSTLGTEPYEQYF.

This chain links TRBV11-2 with TRBJ2-7; D is unresolved. Between the trimmed V and J ends, which lost 2 bases and 3 bases, there was a span of 2 bases. CDR3 length: 11 amino acids. CDR1 and CDR2 (germline): SGHAT, FQNNGV. The CDR3: CASSLLYEQYF. The DNA for the CDR3 is TGTGCCAGCAGCTTACTCTACGAGCAGTACTTC.

The V and J genes are TRBV27 and TRBJ1-3; 10 nucleotides agree with TRBD1. The CDR3 contains 17 residues. V was clipped by 4 bases and J by 5 bases; unmatched bases: 11. The germline V gene has CDR1 MNHEY and CDR2 SMNVEV (reference sequence). The CDR3 is CASSSQIPGQGRNTIYF. CDR3 nucleotide sequence: TGTGCCAGCAGTTCCCAAATTCCGGGACAGGGGCGAAACACCATATATTTT.

This CDR3 is CASSGPPGQGERTDTQYF. CDR3 nucleotides: TGTGCCAGTAGTGGACCTCCGGGACAGGGGGAGCGCACAGATACGCAGTATTTT. The chain employs TRBV19 and TRBJ2-3; 11 bases are a match to TRBD1. Germline V CDR1 and CDR2: LNHDA, SQIVND (reference sequence). The CDR3 is 18 amino acids. Trimming took 5 bases from V and 1 from J; bases not matched to a gene: 11. The full variable domain, with the rest looked up from reference TRBV19 and TRBJ2-3, is DGGITQSPKYLFRKEGQNVTLSCEQNLNHDAMYWYRQDPGQGLRLIYYSQIVNDFQKGDIAEGYSVSREKKESFPLTVTSAQKNPTAFYLCASSGPPGQGERTDTQYFGPGTRLTVL.

The CDR3 DNA is TGTGCCAGCAGCTTGGGGACAGGGATCTCCTACGAGCAGTACTTC. This gives the protein CASSLGTGISYEQYF. V and J are TRBV5-6 and TRBJ2-7, with 8 bases fitting TRBD1. Germline-derived CDR1 and CDR2 are SGHDT and YYEEEE. The CDR3 covers 15 residues. The J segment lost 0 bases and the V segment lost 0 bases, leaving 2 bases of the junction unmatched. Full variable domain (missing parts from reference TRBV5-6 and TRBJ2-7): DAGVTQSPTHLIKTRGQQVTLRCSPKSGHDTVSWYQQALGQGPQFIFQYYEEEERQRGNFPDRFSGHQFPNYSSELNVNALLLGDSALYLCASSLGTGISYEQYFGPGTRLTVT.

The sample holds a few counts of this clone. The J gene is TRBJ2-5, the V gene TRBV4-2, with D perhaps matching TRBD2 (5 bases). CDR3 length: 14 amino acids. Germline CDR1 reads LGHNA; CDR2 reads YNFKEQ. V lost 1 base and J 5 bases, leaving 11 bases between the germline ends. CDR3 coding DNA: TGTGCCAGCAGCCAAGGGACGAGAGGGGAGACCCAGTACTTC. Its translation: CASSQGTRGETQYF.

This rearrangement joins TRBV30 to TRBJ2-2, with 8 positions matching TRBD1. Germline-derived CDR1 and CDR2 are GTSNPN and SVGIG (reference sequence). The CDR3 has 15 residues. V shed 7 bases, J shed 8 bases, and the junction held 15 bases outside the gene matches. The CDR3 loop is CASPYGQGIDGELFF. The CDR3 coding sequence is TGTGCCTCCCCGTACGGACAGGGCATCGATGGGGAGCTGTTTTTT.

CDR3 sequence: CASSLDGQATAPTDTQYF. Here the CDR3 DNA reads TGTGCCAGCAGCTTAGATGGCCAGGCCACAGCCCCCACAGATACGCAGTATTTT. This rearrangement joins TRBV11-2 to TRBJ2-3, with D unresolved. CDR3 length: 18 amino acids. Trimming took off 0 bases at V and 2 bases at J, with 18 bases between the two ends. Germline assignment: CDR1 SGHAT and CDR2 FQNNGV.

This clone was seen more than once but under ten times. The chain uses TRBV29-1 and TRBJ2-2; D is possibly TRBD2 (5 bases). The CDR3 runs 13 residues. The germline CDR1 and CDR2 sequences are SQVTM and ANQGSEA. Trimming shortened V by 4 bases and J by 3 bases, and 9 bases separated the two germline ends. CDR3 nucleotides: TGCAGCGTTGCAAGCGGTGACACCGGGGAGCTGTTTTTT. It codes for CSVASGDTGELFF.

The gene calls are TRBV11-2 and TRBJ2-1; TRBD2 aligns across 10 bases. The V gene's germline CDR1 is SGHAT and CDR2 FQNNGV. The CDR3 runs to 17 residues. V lost 2 bases and J lost 0; bases outside the gene matches: 4. The CDR3 nucleotides read TGTGCCAGCAGCTTAAGGGCTAGCGGGAGCTCCTACAATGAGCAGTTCTTC. This sequence encodes CASSLRASGSSYNEQFF.

The chain has TRBV28 and TRBJ2-4; maybe TRBD2 (6 bases). Trimming left V 1 base short and J 0 bases short, with 19 bases between. This CDR3 region has 19 residues. In germline, CDR1 is MDHEN, CDR2 SYDVKM. The CDR3 protein is CASSLLGGPVLLAKNIQYF. The CDR3 DNA is TGTGCCAGCAGTTTATTGGGGGGACCCGTCCTTCTAGCCAAAAACATTCAGTACTTC.

The chain combines TRBV18 with TRBJ2-1; TRBD2 agrees at 8 bases. This CDR3 region has 14 residues. Trimming at V came to 2 bases and at J to 8 bases, leaving 5 bases not matched to a gene. Germline V gene lookup returns CDR1 KGHSH and CDR2 LQKENI. This CDR3 is CASSPRTSTDEQFF. The CDR3 nucleotides are TGTGCCAGCTCACCAAGGACTAGCACTGATGAGCAGTTCTTC.

The chain employs TRBV5-1 and TRBJ2-1, with 12 bases fitting TRBD2. The ends lost 2 bases at V and 7 bases at J; junction bases unmatched: 4. Germline V gene sequence: CDR1 SGHRS, CDR2 YFSETQ. The CDR3 runs to 15 residues. The chain's CDR3 is CASSLSLAGGNEQFF. The CDR3 region has the DNA TGCGCCAGCAGCTTATCCCTAGCGGGAGGGAATGAGCAGTTCTTC. Full variable domain (missing parts from reference TRBV5-1 and TRBJ2-1): KAGVTQTPRYLIKTRGQQVTLSCSPISGHRSVSWYQQTPGQGLQFLFEYFSETQRNKGNFPGRFSGRQFSNSRSEMNVSTLELGDSALYLCASSLSLAGGNEQFFGPGTRLTVL.

V is TRBV7-3 and J is TRBJ1-5; D is undetermined. V was clipped by 5 bases and J by 5 bases, with 10 bases between them. Germline CDR1 is SGHTA and CDR2 is FQGTGA. This CDR3 is built from 13 residues. In DNA form, the CDR3 reads TGTGCCAGCAGCCCCGACGGGTATCAGCCCCAGCATTTT. Its protein product is CASSPDGYQPQHF.

This clone has just a few counts. The J gene is TRBJ1-4, the V gene TRBV18, with 7 bases aligning to TRBD1. V shed 2 bases, J shed 3 bases, and the junction held 3 bases outside the gene matches. Germline assignment: CDR1 KGHSH and CDR2 LQKENI. This CDR3 region has 15 residues. The CDR3: CASSPNRGANEKLFF. In nucleotides, the CDR3 is TGTGCCAGCTCACCAAACAGGGGCGCTAATGAAAAACTGTTTTTT. Drawing the rest from reference TRBV18 and TRBJ1-4, the complete variable domain is NAGVMQNPRHLVRRRGQEARLRCSPMKGHSHVYWYRQLPEEGLKFMVYLQKENIIDESGMPKERFSAEFPKEGPSILRIQQVVRGDSAAYFCASSPNRGANEKLFFGSGTQLSVL.

The chain recombines TRBV5-1 with TRBJ2-1; a weak D match, TRBD1 (6 bases). The length of the CDR3 is 14 residues. Germline V lookup: CDR1 SGHRS, CDR2 YFSETQ. V lost 7 bases, J lost 2 bases, and 13 bases lay in between. CDR3: CASEREGAYNEQFF. Here the CDR3 DNA reads TGCGCCAGCGAGAGAGAGGGGGCCTACAATGAGCAGTTCTTC.

This clone showed up just once. The rearrangement uses TRBV13 and TRBJ2-7; 11 bases are a match to TRBD2. V lost 5 bases and J lost 1; bases outside the gene matches: 7. The germline gives CDR1 PRHDT, CDR2 FYEKMQ (reference sequence). The CDR3 extends over 16 amino acids. The CDR3 protein is CASSRSGLADSYEQYF. The CDR3 coding sequence is TGTGCCAGCAGCCGATCGGGACTAGCGGATTCCTACGAGCAGTACTTC.